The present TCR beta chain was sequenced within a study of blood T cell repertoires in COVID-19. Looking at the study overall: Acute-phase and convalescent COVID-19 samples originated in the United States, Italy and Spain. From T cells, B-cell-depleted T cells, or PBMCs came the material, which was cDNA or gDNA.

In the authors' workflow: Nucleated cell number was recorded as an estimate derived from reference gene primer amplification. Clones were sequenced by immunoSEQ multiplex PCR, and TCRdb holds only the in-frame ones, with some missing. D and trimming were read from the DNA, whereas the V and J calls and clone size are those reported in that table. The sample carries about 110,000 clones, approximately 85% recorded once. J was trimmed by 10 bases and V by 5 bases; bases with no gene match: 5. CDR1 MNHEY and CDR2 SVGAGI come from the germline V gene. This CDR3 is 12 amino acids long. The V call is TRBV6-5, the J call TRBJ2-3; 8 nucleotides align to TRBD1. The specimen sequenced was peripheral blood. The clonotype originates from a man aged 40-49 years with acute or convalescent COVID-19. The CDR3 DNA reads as TGTGCCAGCAGTCCAGGGGGCCCTGCGCAGTATTTT. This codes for CASSPGGPAQYF.